The text below deals with one T cell receptor beta chain. This specimen belongs to a study of blood T cell repertoires in COVID-19. As handled by the study authors: Cell counts per sample came from amplifying reference gene primers. The table came from immunoSEQ multiplex PCR; TCRdb's copy has only in-frame clones and leaves some out. V and J calls plus clone size are reproduced from that table; the DNA served to infer D and trimming. The data show 350,000 to 450,000 clones, 86% seen once. CDR1 is ENHRY, CDR2 SYGVKD, per germline. This CDR3 has 16 amino acids. Trimming at V came to 4 bases and at J to 4 bases, leaving 12 bases not matched to a gene.

Material for sequencing was peripheral blood. This chain uses TRBV10-3 with TRBJ1-2, with TRBD1 identical over 7 bases. This TCR was sampled from a woman in her fifties or sixties with COVID-19, enrolled during active disease. CDR3 region: CAISGMEGAQSYGYTF. The DNA for the CDR3 is TGTGCCATCAGTGGAATGGAGGGGGCGCAGTCCTATGGCTACACCTTC.